These T cell receptor beta chains were read from a single sample in a study of beta chain features in type 1 diabetes. Sequenced by immunoSEQ multiplex PCR; TCRdb stores in-frame clones only, minus some. The repertoire holds 150,000 to 160,000 clones, with 11% as singletons. The sample taken for sequencing was central memory CD4+ T cells from blood. Receptors were obtained from a man between 18 and 29 years old in good health. The CDR3 runs from the conserved cysteine through the conserved F or W. D genes are given only for firm matches. Size is stated for part of the rows, as once, few or many counts, or as a class when the clone is expanded.

clone size	J gene	V gene	D gene	CDR3 DNA	CDR3 protein
.	TRBJ2-6	TRBV19	.	TGTGCCAGTAGTATGACCGGGGCCAACGTCCTGACTTTC	CASSMTGANVLTF
few	TRBJ1-6	TRBV2	.	TGTGCCAGCAGCGGCTGGGGCCAGGGCCAGGGTTCACCCCTCCACTTT	CASSGWGQGQGSPLHF
.	TRBJ1-2	TRBV7-8	.	TGTGCCAGCAGCTTAGTTAGATCCTATGGCTACACCTTC	CASSLVRSYGYTF
few	TRBJ1-5	TRBV30	TRBD1	TGTGCCTGGAGTGTACAGGGGGGCCAGCCCCAGCATTTT	CAWSVQGGQPQHF
few	TRBJ2-2	TRBV30	.	TGTGCCTCCACGGGTAAGGGGCGGAACACCGGGGAGCTGTTTTTT	CASTGKGRNTGELFF
few	TRBJ2-7	TRBV7-2	.	TGTGCCAGCAGCTTAGGGATTAGTAACTACGAGCAGTACTTC	CASSLGISNYEQYF
.	TRBJ2-7	TRBV7-2	.	TGTGCCAGCAGCTTAGATTCCGGGGGCCGCGGAGAGCAGTACTTC	CASSLDSGGRGEQYF
.	TRBJ1-5	TRBV30	.	TGTGCCTGGACCCTGAAGGGGGTCAGTAGCAATCAGCCCCAGCATTTT	CAWTLKGVSSNQPQHF
few	TRBJ2-1	TRBV29-1	TRBD2	TGCAGCGTTGAAGGGGGAGGACTAGCGGGAGTGGTTGAGCAGTTCTTC	CSVEGGGLAGVVEQFF
few	TRBJ2-3	TRBV14	.	TGTGCCAGCAGCCAAGATTTTGGGTTCACAGATACGCAGTATTTT	CASSQDFGFTDTQYF
many	TRBJ2-3	TRBV9	.	TGTGCCAGCAGCGCCGCCACAGGGCCAGATACGCAGTATTTT	CASSAATGPDTQYF
once	TRBJ1-1	TRBV9	.	TGTGCCAGCAGCGCCGGGACATTGAACACTGAAGCTTTCTTT	CASSAGTLNTEAFF
.	TRBJ2-5	TRBV7-6	TRBD2	TGTGCCAGTCTATTTGCTAGCGGGGGGGAGACCCAGTACTTC	CASLFASGGETQYF
.	TRBJ2-2	TRBV4-3	.	TGCGCCAGCAGCCAAGACGGCCACACCGGGGAGCTGTTTTTT	CASSQDGHTGELFF
.	TRBJ1-2	TRBV30	.	TGTGCCTGGACCCATACTATGCCGGGGGTCTATGGCTACACCTTC	CAWTHTMPGVYGYTF
.	TRBJ1-3	TRBV9	.	TGTGCCAGCAGCCCTACGACAGATCGCCTTGGAAACACCATATATTTT	CASSPTTDRLGNTIYF
few	TRBJ2-4	TRBV7-9	.	TGTGCCAGCAGCTCTCAAGGGGGGTATGGAAACATTCAGTACTTC	CASSSQGGYGNIQYF
many	TRBJ1-2	TRBV11-2	TRBD1	TGTGCCAGCAGCCTATCCGGGACAGTGACTAACTATGGCTACACCTTC	CASSLSGTVTNYGYTF
few	TRBJ2-6	TRBV29-1	.	TGCAGCGTTGGAACCCACGGGAGACTCTCTGGGGCCAACGTCCTGACTTTC	CSVGTHGRLSGANVLTF
few	TRBJ1-2	TRBV27	TRBD1	TGTGCCAGCAGTCCCGTGGACAGGGGGGGTGGCTATGGCTACACCTTC	CASSPVDRGGGYGYTF
.	TRBJ1-2	TRBV7-2	.	TGTGCCAGCAGCCAAAAGGGTCTCAATGGCTACACCTTC	CASSQKGLNGYTF
.	TRBJ2-3	TRBV9	TRBD2	TGTGCCAGCAGCGTGCTACTAGCGACTAGCACAGATACGCAGTATTTT	CASSVLLATSTDTQYF
few	TRBJ1-2	TRBV6-1	.	TGTGCCAGCAGTAGGGGGAAGTCCGACTATGGCTACACCTTC	CASSRGKSDYGYTF
.	TRBJ2-1	TRBV7-8	TRBD2	TGTGCCAGCAGACCTCTAGCGGGCAGCTCCTACAATGAGCAGTTCTTC	CASRPLAGSSYNEQFF
few	TRBJ2-3	TRBV9	.	TGTGCCAGCAGCGTAGATATGGGAGATACGCAGTATTTT	CASSVDMGDTQYF
few	TRBJ1-2	TRBV4-2	.	TGTGCCAGCAGCCAAGGACCCAGGGAGGGCTACACCTTC	CASSQGPREGYTF
few	TRBJ2-1	TRBV20-1	TRBD1	TGCAGTGCTAGGTCGGGACAGGGACGGTTCTTC	CSARSGQGRFF
.	TRBJ2-7	TRBV2	.	TGTGCCAGCAGTGAACTAAGAAGTTGGGGGGAGCAGTACTTC	CASSELRSWGEQYF
few	TRBJ2-7	TRBV5-4	.	TGTGCCAGCAGCTTGCGTGACACCTACGAGCAGTACTTC	CASSLRDTYEQYF
.	TRBJ1-1	TRBV7-2	.	TGTGCCAGCAGCTTAGGTAGGAACACTGAAGCTTTCTTT	CASSLGRNTEAFF
.	TRBJ2-5	TRBV28	.	TGTGCCAGCAGTTTCGAACAGACCCAGTACTTC	CASSFEQTQYF
few	TRBJ2-7	TRBV5-1	.	TGCGCCAGCAGCTCCTACGACGTACCCTACGAGCAGTACTTC	CASSSYDVPYEQYF
few	TRBJ2-4	TRBV4-3	.	TGCGCCAGCAGCCAAGATTTTCCCCGGGACCAGTTTTACTTC	CASSQDFPRDQFYF
.	TRBJ1-1	TRBV30	.	TGTGCCTGGAGTGTTGGCACCTTAGGTGCTTTCTTT	CAWSVGTLGAFF
.	TRBJ2-3	TRBV4-3	TRBD2	TGCGCCAGCAGCCAAGATGTCAGCGGGAGGGCGGATACGCAGTATTTT	CASSQDVSGRADTQYF
few	TRBJ1-1	TRBV9	TRBD1	TGTGCCAGCAGCAGGGGACAGGGGACACGAACTGAAGCTTTCTTT	CASSRGQGTRTEAFF
few	TRBJ2-1	TRBV7-2	.	TGTGCCAGCAGCTTATCGGACTTAGCCCTAAATGAGCAGTTCTTC	CASSLSDLALNEQFF
.	TRBJ2-1	TRBV10-3	.	TGTGCCATCAGCAACAAGGGGAATGAGCAGTTCTTC	CAISNKGNEQFF
few	TRBJ1-1	TRBV6-6	.	TGTGCCAGCAGTTACTCGACGGGGAACACTGAAGCTTTCTTT	CASSYSTGNTEAFF
.	TRBJ2-1	TRBV2	.	TGTGCCAGCAGTGAAGAGGCCGCCGAGTTCTTC	CASSEEAAEFF
few	TRBJ1-1	TRBV2	.	TGTGCCAGCAGGGGACAACTGAACACTGAAGCTTTCTTT	CASRGQLNTEAFF
many	TRBJ2-3	TRBV28	.	TGTGCCAGCAGCCCCCAGGCAGATACGCAGTATTTT	CASSPQADTQYF
.	TRBJ2-7	TRBV29-1	TRBD2	TGCAGCGTTGATGCTAGCGGGGCAGGCGAGCAGTACTTC	CSVDASGAGEQYF
few	TRBJ2-3	TRBV5-1	TRBD2	TGCGCCAGCAGCTTGAGAGCCCCAGCGGGGTTCACAGATACGCAGTATTTT	CASSLRAPAGFTDTQYF
few	TRBJ2-7	TRBV29-1	.	TGCAGCGTTGCTTCTCCAGTACCTTACGAGCAGTACTTC	CSVASPVPYEQYF
many	TRBJ1-1	TRBV10-3	.	TGTGCCATCAGTGATAGAAAGGGGCGAGCTTTCTTT	CAISDRKGRAFF
.	TRBJ1-1	TRBV6-5	TRBD1	TGTGCCAGCAGTCGACAGGGCATGAACACTGAAGCTTTCTTT	CASSRQGMNTEAFF
few	TRBJ1-1	TRBV4-2	TRBD1	TGTGCCAGCAGCCACCGACAGGGGGCCGACACTGAAGCTTTCTTT	CASSHRQGADTEAFF
.	TRBJ2-7	TRBV27	TRBD2	TGTGCCAGCAGCACAAGACTAGCGGAACCCTACGAGCAGTACTTC	CASSTRLAEPYEQYF
few	TRBJ2-1	TRBV27	TRBD1	TGTGCCAGCAGTTTCAGGGGGCTTGAGCAGTTCTTC	CASSFRGLEQFF
.	TRBJ2-3	TRBV28	TRBD2	TGTGCCAGCAGTCCCTCAGCGGGGGGGCGAAATACGCAGTATTTT	CASSPSAGGRNTQYF
.	TRBJ1-1	TRBV15	TRBD1	TGTGCCACCAGCAGAGGACAGGGTACTGAAGCTTTCTTT	CATSRGQGTEAFF
few	TRBJ2-1	TRBV6-5	.	TGTGCCAGCGCGCAGGGCGATGAGCAGTTCTTC	CASAQGDEQFF
many	TRBJ1-6	TRBV7-9	TRBD1	TGTGCCAGCAGGGGGACAGGGAGCTCCTATAATTCACCCCTCCACTTT	CASRGTGSSYNSPLHF
few	TRBJ2-1	TRBV19	.	TGTGCCAGTAGTATAGTAAGCAATGAGCAGTTCTTC	CASSIVSNEQFF